The 16 T cell receptor beta chains given below trace back to one sample, sequenced in a study of T cells in Graves' hyperthyroidism and ophthalmopathy. Researchers amplified the TCR beta CDR3 regions from RNA transcripts. A first-round RT-PCR of the TCR CDR3 used the HTBI primer set. From the multiplex PCR reads, TCRdb called clonotypes with MiXCR, one entry per CDR3 protein. This table has approximately 700,000 distinct CDR3 sequences, 40% to 55% appearing once. The sequencing input was peripheral blood or thyroid tissue (not recorded which). The source of these receptors is an adult man with Graves' disease, either hyperthyroidism or ophthalmopathy (not recorded which).

J is TRBJ1-1 and V is TRBV5-1; D ambiguous. The CDR3 runs 14 residues. V lost 5 bases, J lost 1 base, and 12 bases lay in between. Germline V CDR1 and CDR2: SGHRS, YFSETQ. DNA for the CDR3: TGCGCCAGCAGATCGGCCCCAGGGAACACTGAAGCTTTCTTT. This translates into CASRSAPGNTEAFF.

In the case of this clonotype: A much larger clone differs by one base, so this may be a read error. The V gene is TRBV19, the J gene TRBJ1-2; D not resolved. Germline V gene lookup returns CDR1 LNHDA and CDR2 SQIVND (reference sequence). This CDR3 has 13 residues. V was shortened by 7 bases and J by 1 base, with 10 bases between the two germline ends. CDR3: CASKAGNNYGYTF. CDR3 nucleotide sequence: TGTGCCAGTAAGGCGGGCAATAACTATGGCTACACCTTC.

Notes on this clonotype: Given a much more abundant clone one base away, this may be a read error. The V call is TRBV10-3, the J call TRBJ1-2; D is possibly TRBD1 (5 bases). Per germline, CDR1 ENHRY and CDR2 SYGVKD. This CDR3 region has 13 residues. The DNA of the CDR3 is TGTGCCAGCAGTGAAGGGACGGCCCATGGCTACACCTTC. This codes for CASSEGTAHGYTF.

This clonotype has a handful of counts. V gene TRBV6-5 combines with J gene TRBJ2-7; TRBD2 aligns across 9 bases. CDR3 length equals 15 residues. Germline V gene lookup returns CDR1 MNHEY and CDR2 SVGAGI. Trimming cost V 5 bases and J 2 bases; bases outside gene matches: 7. The CDR3 protein is CASSRRLAEAYEQYF. CDR3 in DNA: TGTGCCAGCAGTCGGAGACTAGCGGAAGCCTACGAGCAGTACTTC.

This clonotype was seen ten or more times. The chain joins TRBV7-8 to TRBJ1-4; D perhaps matches TRBD1 (5 bases). Germline V CDR1 and CDR2: SGHVS, FQNEAQ. The length of the CDR3 is 13 residues. Trimming left V 2 bases short and J 8 bases short, with 9 bases between. The CDR3 sequence: CASSLIREEKLFF. As DNA, the CDR3 is TGTGCCAGCAGCTTAATCAGGGAGGAAAAACTGTTTTTT.

This clonotype was recorded many times. The chain uses TRBV7-9 and TRBJ2-5; D is undetermined. The CDR3 contains 14 residues. V gave up 5 bases and J gave up 0 bases, with 10 bases separating them. Germline loops: CDR1 SEHNR, CDR2 FQNEAQ (reference sequence). CDR3 loop: CASSPGSYQETQYF. CDR3 in DNA: TGTGCCAGCAGCCCAGGATCGTACCAAGAGACCCAGTACTTC.

The chain couples TRBV7-6 to TRBJ2-5, with TRBD2 matching over 15 bases. CDR1 and CDR2 from the germline V gene are SGHVS and FNYEAQ. The CDR3 is 16 amino acids. The junction had 5 bases not matched to a gene; V was cut back by 5 bases and J by 4 bases. This chain's CDR3 is CASSVGGLAGGETQYF. CDR3 coding DNA: TGTGCCAGCAGCGTAGGGGGACTAGCGGGAGGAGAGACCCAGTACTTC.

This clonotype was counted ten times or more. This sequence joins TRBV20-1 and TRBJ1-2; no firm D call. There are 10 residues in the CDR3. From germline, CDR1 is DFQATT and CDR2 SNEGSKA (reference sequence). V was trimmed by 5 bases and J by 5 bases, leaving 6 bases between them. CDR3 residues: CSAGVYGYTF. The CDR3 DNA follows: TGCAGTGCTGGAGTTTATGGCTACACCTTC.

V is TRBV7-9 and J is TRBJ1-3; no clear D gene. Trimming left V 2 bases short and J 13 bases short, with 12 bases between. The CDR3 is 12 amino acids. CDR1 is SEHNR, CDR2 FQNEAQ, per germline (reference sequence). The CDR3 is CASSLPGRPIYF. The CDR3 coding sequence is TGTGCCAGCAGCTTACCGGGCCGCCCAATATATTTT.

The J gene is TRBJ1-2, the V gene TRBV7-9, with 10 bases fitting TRBD1. Germline CDR1 and CDR2: SEHNR and FQNEAQ (reference sequence). The trim removed 5 bases at V and 7 bases at J, leaving 4 bases unmatched. CDR3 length equals 13 residues. The CDR3 DNA reads as TGTGCCAGCAGCGACAGGGGGCGTTTTGGCTACACCTTC. This sequence encodes CASSDRGRFGYTF.

This clonotype was seen ten or more times. CDR3 DNA: TGTGCCAGTAGGCAGGGGGCGTCTAACTATGGCTACACCTTC. Residues: CASRQGASNYGYTF. This chain connects TRBV19 to TRBJ1-2; TRBD1 aligns across 8 bases. Germline CDR1 is LNHDA and CDR2 is SQIVND (reference sequence). With V trimmed by 6 bases and J by 0 bases, 3 bases remained unmatched. This CDR3 contains 14 residues.

This clonotype was seen repeatedly, ten times or more. V is TRBV2 and J is TRBJ2-5; D not resolved. Germline CDR1 SNHLY, CDR2 FYNNEI. V was pared by 5 bases and J by 2 bases, with 12 bases between. The CDR3 runs 14 residues. CDR3 sequence: CASSPDWKQETQYF. The CDR3 coding sequence is TGTGCCAGCAGTCCTGACTGGAAACAAGAGACCCAGTACTTC.

In the case of this clonotype: A much larger clone is a single base away; this may be a read error. It is likely a read error, because the conserved phenylalanine at the end of the CDR3 is missing. The chain combines TRBV10-3 with TRBJ2-2; a weak D match, TRBD2 (6 bases). This CDR3 is 13 amino acids long. V was pared by 0 bases and J by 10 bases, with 9 bases between. Germline CDR1 ENHRY, CDR2 SYGVKD. In DNA form, the CDR3 reads TGTGCCATCAGTGAGTCGGGGAGGAAGGAGCTGTTTCTT. It is translated as CAISESGRKELFL.

In its sample, this clonotype was seen once. The chain links TRBV9 to TRBJ2-5; 10 positions match TRBD1. CDR1 is SGDLS and CDR2 is YYNGEE in the germline V gene. The CDR3 is 16 amino acids. V lost 5 bases and J lost 2; bases outside the gene matches: 9. Here the CDR3 DNA reads TGTGCCAGCAGTTGCGGCCAGGGACAGGGGCAAGAGACCCAGTACTTC. This codes for CASSCGQGQGQETQYF.

The chain has TRBV20-1 and TRBJ2-5, with D hard to call. The CDR3 covers 14 residues. The V and J ends lost 5 bases and 5 bases respectively, with 18 bases between them. Germline CDR1 reads DFQATT; CDR2 reads SNEGSKA (reference sequence). The CDR3 sequence is CSAAPVGSWETQYF. The CDR3 DNA sequence: TGCAGTGCTGCACCTGTGGGGTCCTGGGAGACCCAGTACTTC.

V and J are TRBV14 and TRBJ1-2; D call uncertain. Germline loops: CDR1 SGHDN, CDR2 FVKESK. The CDR3 has 18 amino acids. The V end lost 3 bases, the J end lost 4 bases, and 24 bases lay between the germline ends. CDR3 DNA: TGTGCCAGCAGCCACCGACCCCCCGGGCCAGATGGGCGCTATGGCTACACCTTC. Translating gives CASSHRPPGPDGRYGYTF. Full variable domain (outside the CDR3, taken from reference TRBV14 and TRBJ1-2): EAGVTQFPSHSVIEKGQTVTLRCDPISGHDNLYWYRRVMGKEIKFLLHFVKESKQDESGMPNNRFLAERTGGTYSTLKVQPAELEDSGVYFCASSHRPPGPDGRYGYTFGSGTRLTVV.